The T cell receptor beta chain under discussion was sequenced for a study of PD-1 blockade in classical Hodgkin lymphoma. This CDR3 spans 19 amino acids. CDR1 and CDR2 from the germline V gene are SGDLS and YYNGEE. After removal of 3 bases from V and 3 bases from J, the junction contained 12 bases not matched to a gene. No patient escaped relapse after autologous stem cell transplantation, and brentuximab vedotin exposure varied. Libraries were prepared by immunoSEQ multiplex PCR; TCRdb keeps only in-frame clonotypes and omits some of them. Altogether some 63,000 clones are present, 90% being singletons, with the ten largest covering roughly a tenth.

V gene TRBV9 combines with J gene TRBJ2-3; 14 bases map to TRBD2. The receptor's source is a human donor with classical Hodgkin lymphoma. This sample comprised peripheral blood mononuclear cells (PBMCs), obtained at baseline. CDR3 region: CASSETGTSGRFFTDTQYF. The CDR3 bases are TGTGCCAGCAGCGAGACCGGGACTAGCGGGAGATTTTTTACAGATACGCAGTATTTT.